A single sample gave rise to the 22 T cell receptor beta chains below, sequenced in a study of graft-versus-host responses after intestinal transplantation. Sequencing was performed with immunoSEQ multiplex PCR; in TCRdb, only in-frame clones are kept and a portion is missing. The table includes thousands of clones, roughly 92% detected once. Source: PBMCs, taken 30 to 31 days after intestinal transplant. The receptors stem from a human patient who received an intestinal transplant, so some T cells may come from the graft donor.

The chain employs TRBV7-6 and TRBJ2-7; 8 bases map to TRBD2. J gave up 0 bases and V 1 base, and 5 bases lay outside the gene matches. The CDR3 spans 16 residues. From germline, CDR1 is SGHVS and CDR2 FNYEAQ. CDR3 nucleotide sequence: TGTGCCAGCAGCTTAGGGGCGGGGGGCTACTCCTACGAGCAGTACTTC. Protein sequence: CASSLGAGGYSYEQYF.

The chain combines TRBV21-1 with TRBJ1-5. TRBV21-1 is classified as a pseudogene. CDR3 length: 14 amino acids. The CDR3, as DNA: TGTGCCAGCAGCAAAGCAAGCAGCAATCAGCCCCAGCATTTT. Encoded protein: CASSKASSNQPQHF.

This clone has just one count. The chain combines TRBV13 with TRBJ1-2, with 7 bases lining up with TRBD1. The CDR3 runs to 13 residues. The V and J ends lost 10 bases and 2 bases, in that order; junction bases with no gene match: 7. Germline CDR1 is PRHDT and CDR2 is FYEKMQ (reference sequence). The CDR3 DNA follows: TGTGCCAACGGACCACAGGGGAACTATGGCTACACCTTC. It encodes CANGPQGNYGYTF.

A few counts support this clone. The chain couples TRBV2 to TRBJ1-2; tentatively, D is TRBD1 (6 bases). Trimming stripped 5 bases from V and 6 bases from J, with 10 bases between. Per germline, CDR1 SNHLY and CDR2 FYNNEI. This CDR3 region has 12 residues. DNA of the CDR3: TGTGCCAGCAGTTACGCAGGGGATGGCTACACCTTC. It is translated as CASSYAGDGYTF.

V and J are TRBV7-9 and TRBJ1-2; a weak D match, TRBD1 (6 bases). CDR3 length equals 19 residues. CDR1 and CDR2 from the germline V gene are SEHNR and FQNEAQ (reference sequence). Trimming left V 3 bases short and J 1 base short, with 24 bases between. The CDR3 nucleotides read TGTGCCAGCAGCTTTTTAGGTGCACAGGGTCGGGCTGATAACTATGGCTACACCTTC. Encoded protein: CASSFLGAQGRADNYGYTF.

The rearrangement links TRBV11-2 to TRBJ2-7; D is unresolved. CDR3 length: 11 residues. V lost 4 bases to trimming and J lost 10 bases, with 11 bases between them. CDR1 SGHAT and CDR2 FQNNGV come from the germline V gene. The CDR3 spells CASSSTGPQYF. The CDR3 DNA sequence: TGTGCCAGCAGCTCGACCGGGCCACAGTACTTC.

This chain uses TRBV2 with TRBJ1-5, with no clear D. Germline loops: CDR1 SNHLY, CDR2 FYNNEI. Trimming left V 6 bases short and J 1 base short, with 13 bases between. The CDR3 sequence is 15 residues long. Here the CDR3 reads CASRETSSSNQPQHF. CDR3 DNA sequence: TGTGCCAGCAGGGAAACAAGTTCAAGCAATCAGCCCCAGCATTTT.

The chain links TRBV5-6 to TRBJ1-1, with unresolved D. Deletions cut 2 bases from V and 1 base from J, with 21 bases between. The CDR3 runs to 18 residues. Germline V gene sequence: CDR1 SGHDT, CDR2 YYEEEE. The CDR3 is CASSFGKTMNPANTEAFF. CDR3 DNA: TGTGCCAGCAGCTTTGGCAAAACCATGAACCCAGCGAACACTGAAGCTTTCTTT.

The V gene is TRBV29-1, the J gene TRBJ2-7; D might be TRBD1 (5 bases). Germline loops: CDR1 SQVTM, CDR2 ANQGSEA. Trimming took off 5 bases at V and 4 bases at J, with 18 bases between the two ends. This CDR3 region has 14 residues. The CDR3 spells CSVFSGIYRYEQYF. CDR3 sequence (DNA): TGCAGCGTTTTCTCAGGGATTTACCGGTACGAGCAGTACTTC.

The table lists this clone with a count of one. This chain uses TRBV7-4 with TRBJ1-1; 8 nucleotides line up with TRBD1. CDR3 length: 14 residues. Germline lookup yields CDR1 SGHVT and CDR2 SQSDAQ. Germline trimming cut 4 bases from V and 5 bases from J; bases unmatched to any gene: 6. The CDR3 spells CASSSQTGGTEAFF. The DNA of the CDR3 is TGTGCCAGCAGCTCTCAAACAGGGGGGACTGAAGCTTTCTTT.

The CDR3 region has the DNA TGTGCCAGTAGTATATCGGGGGAGAGCACTGAAGCTTTCTTT. It specifies CASSISGESTEAFF. The chain employs TRBV19 and TRBJ1-1; a possible D gene is TRBD1 (5 bases). CDR1 is LNHDA and CDR2 is SQIVND in the germline V gene (reference sequence). Trimming pared 2 bases from V and 4 bases from J, leaving 11 bases between. This CDR3 comprises 14 residues.

The V gene is TRBV6-5, the J gene TRBJ2-3; perhaps TRBD2 as D (5 bases). V was shortened by 8 bases and J by 2 bases, with 14 bases between the two germline ends. The germline V gene has CDR1 MNHEY and CDR2 SVGAGI. This CDR3 is 14 amino acids long. In DNA form, the CDR3 reads TGTGCCAGCCGTCAGGAGGCTTACACAGATACGCAGTATTTT. This translates into CASRQEAYTDTQYF.

This clone turned up a few times. This chain uses TRBV4-1 with TRBJ2-1; 8 bases are a match to TRBD2. CDR1 and CDR2 (germline): MGHRA, YSYEKL. The CDR3 is 17 residues long. The junction had 7 bases not matched to a gene; V was cut back by 3 bases and J by 0 bases. DNA of the CDR3: TGCGCCAGCAGCCAGATAGCGGGGCTTAGCTCCTACAATGAGCAGTTCTTC. As protein: CASSQIAGLSSYNEQFF.

The chain combines TRBV6-1 with TRBJ1-2, with D possibly matching TRBD1 (6 bases). The ends were cut back, 0 bases at V and 4 bases at J, with 15 bases in the middle. Looked up from germline, CDR1 is MNHNS and CDR2 is SASEGT. The CDR3 sequence is 16 residues long. For the CDR3, the DNA is TGTGCCAGCAGTGAAGCAGGAACAGGGTTAGGCTATGGCTACACCTTC. Translation gives CASSEAGTGLGYGYTF.

This clone has a single count. The chain uses TRBV6-6 and TRBJ1-6; maybe TRBD1 (5 bases). The germline V gene has CDR1 MNHNY and CDR2 SVGAGI (reference sequence). The length of the CDR3 is 13 residues. Trimming stripped 6 bases from V and 9 bases from J, with 12 bases between. The CDR3 nucleotides are TGTGCCAGCAGCCAACCGGGGCGTTCACCCCTCCACTTT. Translated: CASSQPGRSPLHF.

The V gene is TRBV7-9, the J gene TRBJ2-3; the D call may be TRBD1 or TRBD2 (5 bases each). Trimming shortened V by 4 bases and J by 6 bases, and 23 bases separated the two germline ends. The CDR3 is 17 residues long. Germline CDR1 is SEHNR and CDR2 is FQNEAQ (reference sequence). The CDR3 DNA reads TGTGCCAGCAGCTCTCAATTCGGGACCCTAGGTACCGATACGCAGTATTTT. Protein sequence: CASSSQFGTLGTDTQYF.

This chain uses TRBV7-2 with TRBJ1-6; no definite D call. V was clipped by 0 bases and J by 5 bases, with 5 bases between them. The CDR3 runs to 14 residues. Germline V gene lookup returns CDR1 SGHTA and CDR2 FQGNSA. CDR3: CASSLAQDNSPLHF. The CDR3 DNA follows: TGTGCCAGCAGCTTAGCTCAGGATAATTCACCCCTCCACTTT.

This chain connects TRBV6-5 to TRBJ2-7; 7 bases align to TRBD2. This CDR3 is 15 amino acids long. V shed 5 bases, J shed 3 bases, and the junction held 10 bases outside the gene matches. In germline, CDR1 is MNHEY, CDR2 SVGAGI. CDR3 sequence reads: CASSPNSGLVYEQYF. The CDR3 DNA reads TGTGCCAGCAGTCCGAACAGTGGACTAGTCTACGAGCAGTACTTC.

This rearrangement joins TRBV13 to TRBJ2-3; tentatively, D is TRBD1 (6 bases). CDR1 PRHDT and CDR2 FYEKMQ come from the germline V gene (reference sequence). The CDR3 runs to 17 residues. The V end lost 1 base, the J end lost 6 bases, and 20 bases lay between the germline ends. CDR3 sequence: CASSLDRGRGLSDTQYF. DNA for the CDR3: TGTGCCAGCAGCTTAGATAGGGGCAGGGGTTTATCTGATACGCAGTATTTT.

V usage is TRBV10-2 and J usage is TRBJ1-4; D is unresolved. The ends were cut back, 7 bases at V and 0 bases at J, with 9 bases in the middle. This CDR3 comprises 14 residues. Per germline, CDR1 WSHSY and CDR2 SAAADI. CDR3 residues: CASTDTATNEKLFF. The CDR3 DNA reads TGCGCCAGCACCGACACTGCAACTAATGAAAAACTGTTTTTT.

The chain carries TRBV13 and TRBJ2-3, with D hard to call. This CDR3 has 15 amino acids. Trimming removed 5 bases from V and 5 bases from J, with 17 bases in between. Per germline, CDR1 PRHDT and CDR2 FYEKMQ (reference sequence). For the CDR3, the DNA is TGTGCCAGCAGCCCTGAAGAACGAACCCGAGATACGCAGTATTTT. This codes for CASSPEERTRDTQYF.

J is TRBJ2-1 and V is TRBV18, with D possibly being TRBD2 (5 bases). There are 13 residues in the CDR3. Trimming removed 6 bases from V and 9 bases from J, with 15 bases in between. Germline V lookup: CDR1 KGHSH, CDR2 LQKENI. The CDR3 spells CASSYYKAGEQFF. CDR3 coding DNA: TGTGCCAGCTCGTACTACAAGGCGGGTGAGCAGTTCTTC.